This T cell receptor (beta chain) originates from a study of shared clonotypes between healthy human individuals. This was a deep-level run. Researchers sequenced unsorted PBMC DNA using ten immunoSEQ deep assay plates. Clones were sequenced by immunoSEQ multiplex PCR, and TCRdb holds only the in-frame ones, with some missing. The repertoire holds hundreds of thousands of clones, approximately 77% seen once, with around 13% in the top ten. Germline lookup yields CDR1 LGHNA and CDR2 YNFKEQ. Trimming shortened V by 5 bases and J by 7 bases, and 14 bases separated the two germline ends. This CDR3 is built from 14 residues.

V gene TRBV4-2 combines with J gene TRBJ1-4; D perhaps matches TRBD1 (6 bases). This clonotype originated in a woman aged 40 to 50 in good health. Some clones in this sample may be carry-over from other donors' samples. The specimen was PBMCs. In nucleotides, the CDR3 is TGTGCCAGCAGCTCCCGGGGCAGGGGTGAAAAACTGTTTTTT. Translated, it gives CASSSRGRGEKLFF.